This TCR beta chain appears in the sequencing data of a study of cytomegalovirus exposure and HLA in healthy donors. Study conclusions and caveats: A later analysis linked a missense DCLRE1C variant to TCR beta V- and J-gene trimming.

To note about this clone: The target antigen is unknown.

The PCR was carried out with 60 Vbeta primers and 13 Jbeta primers. Here immunoSEQ multiplex PCR was the method, and the copy in TCRdb shows in-frame clones only, minus some. The data show 100,000 or so clones, with roughly four fifths seen just once and about 4.6% held by the top ten. This CDR3 region has 15 residues. Per the germline V gene, CDR1 is SEHNR and CDR2 is FQNEAQ (reference sequence). The trim removed 5 bases at V and 1 base at J, leaving 6 bases unmatched. The sequencing input was PBMCs. The chain couples TRBV7-9 to TRBJ2-7; 9 bases fit TRBD2. This clonotype was obtained from a woman aged 40 to 50 in good health and CMV-seropositive. As DNA, the CDR3 is TGTGCCAGCAGCGACGTTAGCGGGAGTTCCTACGAGCAGTACTTC. This gives the protein CASSDVSGSSYEQYF.